This T cell receptor beta chain derives from a study of T cells in Graves' hyperthyroidism and ophthalmopathy. TCR beta CDR3 regions were amplified from RNA transcripts. Using the HTBI primer set, a first-round RT-PCR was run on the TCR CDR3. TCRdb reprocessed the multiplex PCR reads with MiXCR, giving one entry per CDR3 protein. The sample holds some 580,000 distinct CDR3 sequences, around 16% seen once. This clonotype was recorded at least ten times. The V gene's germline CDR1 is ENHRY and CDR2 SYGVKD. The CDR3 spans 16 residues. V shed 10 bases and J shed 1 base, with 22 bases lying between them. V gene TRBV10-3 combines with J gene TRBJ1-2, with a weak D call TRBD1 (6 bases). The receptor was derived from a woman between 40 and 50 years old with Graves' ophthalmopathy. Specimen: blood. In nucleotides, the CDR3 is TGTGCCACCCACAGTGGGGAACGGGGGCATAACTATGGCTACACCTTC. The encoded protein is CATHSGERGHNYGYTF.